Listed here is a single T cell receptor (beta chain). What it recognizes is unknown. The germline gives CDR1 SGHTA, CDR2 FQGTGA. V was trimmed by 2 bases and J by 7 bases, leaving 9 bases between them. This CDR3 spans 13 amino acids. The sample belongs to a study of T cell clones after liver transplantation. The wider study: Liver transplant recipients had immunosuppression withdrawal attempted within 2 years. At least one year of complete immunosuppression withdrawal without enzymes over twice normal defined tolerance.

Measured with immunoSEQ multiplex PCR; TCRdb has only the in-frame clones, and not every one. The table shows around 100,000 clones, with about 86% occurring only once. The study, taken as a whole, reports: The donor-reactive repertoire was only partly measurable in a couple of subjects, lacking donor cells.

The chain links TRBV7-3 to TRBJ2-1; a possible D gene is TRBD1 (5 bases). The sequenced sample was CD4+ T cells from blood, obtained 47 months after liver transplant. The receptor was derived from a human patient who received a liver transplant. The T cells may come from the graft donor. CDR3 sequence: CASSLQGRNEQFF. The CDR3 DNA reads as TGTGCCAGCAGCTTACAGGGTCGGAATGAGCAGTTCTTC. Supplemented by reference TRBV7-3 and TRBJ2-1, the full variable domain reads GAGVSQTPSNKVTEKGKYVELRCDPISGHTALYWYRQSLGQGPEFLIYFQGTGAADDSGLPNDRFFAVRPEGSVSTLKIQRTERGDSAVYLCASSLQGRNEQFFGPGTRLTVL.